This TCR beta chain was identified during a study of CD8+ T cells in alopecia areata. This CDR3 region has 17 residues. V lost 2 bases, J lost 0 bases, and 7 bases stayed unmatched. Germline V gives CDR1 NNHDY, CDR2 SYVADS. This clone was observed many times. Genes here carry mouse names. With the read ending 4 residues before the CDR3 end, the germline J gene is used to fill in that end. On the basis of CD4, CD8alpha, NKG2D, NKG2ACE and other markers, pooled cutaneous lymph node cells were sorted. Extracted RNA was reverse transcribed into cDNA, the sequencing template. Sequencing used immunoSEQ multiplex PCR; TCRdb keeps in-frame clones, though not all of them. The sample shows about 19,000 clones, no singletons; the ten largest hold 30% to 40%.

The source of this sequence is a C3H/HeJ mouse with alopecia areata. This strain has MHC haplotype H2-k. Sequencing was performed on CD8+ T cells sorted from a lymph node. The chain links TRBV13-3 to TRBJ1-4; 7 bases map to TRBD1. This CDR3 reads CASSEWQGVFSNERLFF. The CDR3 DNA, read in part, is TGTGCCAGCAGTGAATGGCAGGGGGTTTTTTCCAACGAA.